These 23 T cell receptor beta chains were sequenced from one sample in a study of blood T cells in healthy people across ages. The authors ran a second PCR of about 7 to 11 cycles using a sample-barcoded 5' primer and a J-beta primer mix. TCRdb passed the 5' RACE reads through MiXCR, listing each CDR3 protein once. The sample includes over 600,000 distinct CDR3 sequences, roughly three fifths seen only once; the top ten take 25% to 30%. Sequenced input: blood. These receptors were collected from a man between 35 and 55 years old in good health.

The sample holds many counts of this clonotype. This chain uses TRBV18 with TRBJ2-1; D is undetermined. Germline CDR1 KGHSH, CDR2 LQKENI. V was pared by 6 bases and J by 7 bases, with 10 bases between. This CDR3 has 12 residues. The CDR3 spells CASSPLGNEQFF. The CDR3 coding sequence is TGTGCCAGCTCCCCCCTGGGGAATGAGCAGTTCTTC.

The chain uses TRBV4-1 and TRBJ2-5, with a tentative D call TRBD1 (6 bases). From germline, CDR1 is MGHRA and CDR2 YSYEKL. V was shortened by 2 bases and J by 9 bases, with 10 bases between the two germline ends. CDR3 size: 12 residues. The CDR3 protein is CASSQITGPQYF. The CDR3 nucleotides read TGCGCCAGCAGCCAAATAACAGGGCCCCAGTACTTC.

V usage is TRBV4-3 and J usage is TRBJ2-7; D not resolved. V lost 3 bases to trimming and J lost 2 bases, with 8 bases between them. Looked up from germline, CDR1 is LGHNA and CDR2 is YSLEER. The length of the CDR3 is 13 residues. The CDR3 DNA sequence: TGCGCCAGCAGCCAGGAATGGGCCTACGAGCAGTACTTC. This translates into CASSQEWAYEQYF.

The chain couples TRBV20-1 to TRBJ2-7; weak D call: TRBD1 (6 bases). The DNA end is a closer match to TRBJ2-5, so the J assignment may be wrong. Germline V gene sequence: CDR1 DFQATT, CDR2 SNEGSKA (reference sequence). The CDR3 is 15 residues long. As DNA, the CDR3 is TGCAGTGCTAGGCCACAGGGCCGGGACCCCGAGACCCAGTACTTC. Its protein is CSARPQGRDPETQYF.

J is TRBJ2-4 and V is TRBV2; the D is unclear. The CDR3 sequence is 15 residues long. Trimming left V 3 bases short and J 3 bases short, with 12 bases between. The V gene's germline CDR1 is SNHLY and CDR2 FYNNEI. DNA for the CDR3: TGTGCCAGCAGTGACGGTTCTTCCGGCAAAAACATTCAGTACTTC. The encoded protein is CASSDGSSGKNIQYF.

The V gene is TRBV7-2, the J gene TRBJ1-2, with D unresolved. The length of the CDR3 is 14 residues. Germline values: CDR1 SGHTA, CDR2 FQGNSA. Trimming removed 5 bases at V and 4 bases at J, with 14 bases between. As DNA, the CDR3 is TGTGCCAGCAGCCTAGAAATCGACGGCTATGGCTACACCTTC. As protein: CASSLEIDGYGYTF.

The V and J genes are TRBV29-1 and TRBJ2-7, with 9 bases matching TRBD1. V shed 6 bases, J shed 0 bases, and the junction held 6 bases outside the gene matches. Germline V gene data show CDR1 as SQVTM and CDR2 as ANQGSEA. The CDR3 is 14 amino acids. CDR3 in DNA: TGCAGCGTGAAGACAGGGGGGAGCTCCTACGAGCAGTACTTC. This sequence encodes CSVKTGGSSYEQYF.

This clonotype turned up a few times. This chain connects TRBV2 to TRBJ2-1, with D unclear. This CDR3 is 11 amino acids long. Trimming removed 7 bases at V and 3 bases at J, with 4 bases between. Germline V gene data show CDR1 as SNHLY and CDR2 as FYNNEI. CDR3 coding DNA: TGTGCCAGCAATGACTACAATGAGCAGTTCTTC. Its translation: CASNDYNEQFF. Full variable domain (outside the CDR3, taken from reference TRBV2 and TRBJ2-1): EPEVTQTPSHQVTQMGQEVILRCVPISNHLYFYWYRQILGQKVEFLVSFYNNEISEKSEIFDDQFSVERPDGSNFTLKIRSTKLEDSAMYFCASNDYNEQFFGPGTRLTVL.

The V gene is TRBV24-1, the J gene TRBJ2-1; D might be TRBD2 (6 bases). Germline lookup yields CDR1 KGHDR and CDR2 SFDVKD. V dropped 9 bases and J dropped 4 bases, with 15 bases sitting between them. The CDR3 has 14 amino acids. CDR3 residues: CATGSGLGYNEQFF. The CDR3 nucleotides are TGTGCCACCGGATCGGGACTCGGATACAATGAGCAGTTCTTC.

This clonotype was found a few times. The CDR3, as DNA: TGTGCCAGCAGCTTAACGGCGGGACATAATGAGCAGTTCTTC. This gives the protein CASSLTAGHNEQFF. The rearrangement links TRBV5-5 to TRBJ2-1; D assignment may be TRBD1 or TRBD2 (6 bases each). The germline V gene encodes CDR1 SGHKS and CDR2 YYEKEE (reference sequence). Between the trimmed V and J ends, which lost 2 bases and 7 bases, there was a span of 13 bases. This CDR3 contains 14 residues.

The CDR3 coding sequence is TGTGCCAGCAGTTGGACTAGCGGGAGCGAAGAAGAGACCCAGTACTTC. Residues: CASSWTSGSEEETQYF. The rearrangement links TRBV6-2 or TRBV6-3 to TRBJ2-7; 13 nucleotides match TRBD2. The end of the DNA aligns better with TRBJ2-5, so the J call may be wrong. Germline V gene data show CDR1 as MNHEY and CDR2 as SVGEGT. The CDR3 totals 16 residues.

This clonotype occurred once. The chain carries TRBV12-3 or TRBV12-4 and TRBJ2-7; 14 bases agree with TRBD2. The CDR3 is 16 residues long. V was pared by 5 bases and J by 3 bases, with 6 bases of the junction left unmatched. This CDR3 reads CASSMGTSGSVYEQYF. CDR3 bases: TGTGCCAGCAGTATGGGGACTAGCGGGAGCGTCTACGAGCAGTACTTC.

The chain recombines TRBV7-2 with TRBJ2-5; 7 nucleotides line up with TRBD2. The CDR3 runs to 14 residues. Germline lookup yields CDR1 SGHTA and CDR2 FQGNSA. Trimming removed 6 bases from V and 3 bases from J; junction bases left unmatched: 7. This CDR3 reads CASRGGRAKETQYF. The CDR3 coding sequence is TGTGCCAGCAGGGGCGGGAGAGCCAAAGAGACCCAGTACTTC. Complete variable domain (other parts from reference TRBV7-2 and TRBJ2-5): GAGVSQSPSNKVTEKGKDVELRCDPISGHTALYWYRQSLGQGLEFLIYFQGNSAPDKSGLPSDRFSAERTGGSVSTLTIQRTQQEDSAVYLCASRGGRAKETQYFGPGTRLLVL.

The rearrangement joins TRBV15 to TRBJ2-7, with TRBD2 as a possible D gene (6 bases). This CDR3 comprises 14 residues. Trimming stripped 9 bases from V and 0 bases from J, with 15 bases between. CDR1 and CDR2 (germline): LNHNV, YYDKDF (reference sequence). Written as DNA, the CDR3 is TGTGCCACTGGAGGGGCGAGAAGCTCCTACGAGCAGTACTTC. Its translation: CATGGARSSYEQYF.

This clonotype was picked up a small number of times. CDR3 in DNA: TGTGCCAGCAGCATACAACACTCCGCTGAAAAACTGTTTTTT. Encoded protein: CASSIQHSAEKLFF. This rearrangement joins TRBV2 to TRBJ1-4, with D unresolved. Trimming removed 6 bases at V and 7 bases at J, with 15 bases between. This CDR3 comprises 14 residues. Germline assignment: CDR1 SNHLY and CDR2 FYNNEI.

The count of this clonotype is one. This chain links TRBV4-2 with TRBJ2-1, with 9 bases identical to TRBD1. J gave up 6 bases and V 0 bases, and 6 bases lay outside the gene matches. CDR3 length: 16 residues. In germline, CDR1 is LGHNA, CDR2 YNFKEQ. CDR3 loop: CASSQEPQGAGNEQFF. The CDR3 DNA reads as TGTGCCAGCAGCCAAGAACCACAGGGGGCAGGCAATGAGCAGTTCTTC.

In this sample, this clonotype turned up a few times. The chain recombines TRBV18 with TRBJ2-5; a possible D gene is TRBD1 (6 bases). Germline V gene sequence: CDR1 KGHSH, CDR2 LQKENI. The V gene lost 3 bases and the J gene lost 5 bases, with 13 bases spanning the gap. The CDR3 consists of 14 residues. CDR3 sequence: CASSPRTAPETQYF. The CDR3 coding sequence is TGTGCCAGCTCACCCAGGACAGCCCCGGAGACCCAGTACTTC.

The rearrangement links TRBV12-3 or TRBV12-4 to TRBJ1-2; no clear D gene. Trimming took 5 bases from V and 5 from J, leaving 15 bases between them. The CDR3 sequence is 14 residues long. The CDR3 nucleotides read TGTGCCAGCAGTCTAACACCTCCTAGGTATGGCTACACCTTC. This gives the protein CASSLTPPRYGYTF.

This chain connects TRBV7-6 to TRBJ2-3; 9 bases line up with TRBD1. The CDR3 sequence is 17 residues long. V lost 1 base to trimming and J lost 2 bases; unmatched junction nucleotides: 7. From germline, CDR1 is SGHVS and CDR2 FNYEAQ. In DNA, the CDR3 is TGTGCCAGCAGCTTAGTCGCCGGACAGGGGACCACAGATACGCAGTATTTT. The encoded protein is CASSLVAGQGTTDTQYF.

The rearrangement links TRBV10-3 to TRBJ2-3; no definite D call. V lost 3 bases to trimming and J lost 1 base, with 8 bases between them. This CDR3 has 14 amino acids. Germline-derived CDR1 and CDR2 are ENHRY and SYGVKD. CDR3 coding DNA: TGTGCCATCAGTGACATTTCGGGCACAGATACGCAGTATTTT. Translation gives CAISDISGTDTQYF.

V usage is TRBV11-2 and J usage is TRBJ2-5; the match to TRBD2 covers 9 bases. The CDR3 contains 16 residues. With 2 bases clipped from V and 5 bases from J, the junction kept 9 bases outside the gene matches. The germline CDR1 and CDR2 sequences are SGHAT and FQNNGV. DNA of the CDR3: TGTGCCAGCAGCTTAAGGGCGGGAGGGCCTCGTGAGACCCAGTACTTC. Translated: CASSLRAGGPRETQYF.

There are a few counts of this clonotype. This chain connects TRBV20-1 to TRBJ1-1; D is undetermined. Trimming cost V 1 base and J 0 bases, with 18 bases left between them. CDR3 length: 17 amino acids. Germline lookup yields CDR1 DFQATT and CDR2 SNEGSKA (reference sequence). The CDR3 DNA sequence: TGCAGTGCTAGAGGGGGAGTTGCGGAGTCCATGAACACTGAAGCTTTCTTT. Protein: CSARGGVAESMNTEAFF.

This clonotype appeared a few times. V is TRBV29-1 and J is TRBJ2-7; no clear D. The CDR3 is made up of 13 amino acids. Germline-derived CDR1 and CDR2 are SQVTM and ANQGSEA. V lost 7 bases, J lost 6 bases, and 19 bases lay in between. CDR3 region: CSAEGVVPFEQYF. CDR3 in DNA: TGCAGCGCAGAAGGAGTAGTCCCATTCGAGCAGTACTTC.